This T cell receptor (beta chain) appears in the sequencing data of a study of identical twins' blood T cells. V gave up 7 bases and J gave up 6 bases, with 12 bases separating them. Germline CDR1 reads SQVTM; CDR2 reads ANQGSEA. The CDR3 sequence is 11 residues long. TCRdb recomputed calls from the 5' RACE reads with MiXCR, one row per CDR3 protein. In the table there are about 370,000 distinct CDR3 sequences, over 25% of which are singletons. The clonotype was recovered from a woman aged 18 to 50 in good health. Source material: PBMCs. The V call is TRBV29-1, the J call TRBJ1-2; D perhaps matches TRBD1 (6 bases). The CDR3 loop reads CSAENRDGYTF. For the CDR3, the DNA is TGCAGCGCCGAGAACAGGGATGGCTACACCTTC.